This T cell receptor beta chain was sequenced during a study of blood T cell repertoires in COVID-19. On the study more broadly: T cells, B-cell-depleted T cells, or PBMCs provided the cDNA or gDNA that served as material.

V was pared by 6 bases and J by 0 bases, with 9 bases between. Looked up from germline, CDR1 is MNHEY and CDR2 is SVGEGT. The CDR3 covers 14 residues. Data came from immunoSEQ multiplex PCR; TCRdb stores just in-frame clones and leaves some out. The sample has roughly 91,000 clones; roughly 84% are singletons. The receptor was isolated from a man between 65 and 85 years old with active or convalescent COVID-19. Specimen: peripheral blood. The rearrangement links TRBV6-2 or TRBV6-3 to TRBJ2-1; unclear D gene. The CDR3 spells CASSAMSSYNEQFF. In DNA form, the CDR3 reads TGTGCCAGCAGCGCGATGAGCTCCTACAATGAGCAGTTCTTC.